Each of the 10 T cell receptor beta chains below was sequenced from the same sample in a study of Graves' ophthalmopathy and Graves' hyperthyroidism. Scientists amplified the TCR beta CDR3 regions from RNA transcripts. HTBI primers served in a first-round RT-PCR, which a second-round multiplex PCR followed. One entry per CDR3 protein, called by TCRdb with MiXCR from the multiplex PCR reads. In the table there are about 370,000 distinct CDR3 sequences, about 18% of which are singletons. Source material: peripheral blood. The receptors derive from an adult woman with stable Graves' hyperthyroidism.

This clonotype was seen many times. Here the CDR3 reads CASTPARFPYEQYF. CDR3 nucleotides: TGTGCCAGCACCCCCGCTCGGTTTCCCTACGAGCAGTACTTC. This chain links TRBV28 with TRBJ2-7; no clear D. V was pared by 7 bases and J by 2 bases, with 15 bases between. The CDR3 loop spans 14 amino acids. Looked up from germline, CDR1 is MDHEN and CDR2 is SYDVKM.

This clonotype was counted ten times or more. The chain carries TRBV28 and TRBJ2-4, with 8 bases that match TRBD2. The CDR3 covers 17 residues. After removal of 5 bases from V and 5 bases from J, the junction contained 14 bases not matched to a gene. Germline loops: CDR1 MDHEN, CDR2 SYDVKM. The CDR3 sequence: CASSLMTLAAPQNIQYF. CDR3 DNA: TGTGCCAGCAGTCTGATGACACTAGCGGCCCCCCAAAACATTCAGTACTTC.

This clonotype was detected ten times or more. The chain combines TRBV4-1 with TRBJ1-5; D gene uncertain. The ends were cut back, 1 base at V and 0 bases at J, with 4 bases in the middle. Germline lookup yields CDR1 MGHRA and CDR2 YSYEKL. The CDR3 has 14 residues. The CDR3 DNA reads as TGCGCCAGCAGCCAAGTGGGTAGCAATCAGCCCCAGCATTTT. Translating gives CASSQVGSNQPQHF.

This clonotype was counted many times. The chain recombines TRBV29-1 with TRBJ2-7; either TRBD1 or TRBD2 may fit D (5 bases each). V gave up 4 bases and J gave up 0 bases, with 7 bases separating them. CDR3 length equals 12 residues. Per germline, CDR1 SQVTM and CDR2 ANQGSEA. CDR3 sequence reads: CSVGGDSYEQYF. The DNA for the CDR3 is TGCAGCGTTGGAGGGGACTCCTACGAGCAGTACTTC.

V usage is TRBV6-5 and J usage is TRBJ1-1; D is unclear. The CDR3 contains 14 residues. The germline gives CDR1 MNHEY, CDR2 SVGAGI. V gave up 2 bases and J gave up 3 bases, with 10 bases separating them. The CDR3 DNA reads TGTGCCAGCAGTTACAGGGTGGATGACACTGAAGCTTTCTTT. Amino acid sequence: CASSYRVDDTEAFF.

V and J are TRBV9 and TRBJ1-1; D not certain. Per the germline V gene, CDR1 is SGDLS and CDR2 is YYNGEE. The V end lost 0 bases, the J end lost 2 bases, and 8 bases lay between the germline ends. The CDR3 spans 14 residues. The CDR3 region is CASSVVEVNTEAFF. In DNA, the CDR3 is TGTGCCAGCAGCGTAGTGGAGGTTAACACTGAAGCTTTCTTT.

This clonotype was picked up many times. This chain joins TRBV5-5 and TRBJ2-7; D possibly matches TRBD1 or TRBD2 (5 bases each). Germline-derived CDR1 and CDR2 are SGHKS and YYEKEE (reference sequence). V lost 5 bases and J lost 1, with 13 bases in between. This CDR3 is built from 14 residues. This CDR3 reads CASSGTVKSYEQYF. CDR3 coding DNA: TGTGCCAGCAGTGGGACGGTGAAATCCTACGAGCAGTACTTC.

This clonotype occurred many times. This chain links TRBV29-1 with TRBJ1-1; D is perhaps TRBD1 (5 bases). CDR1 is SQVTM and CDR2 is ANQGSEA in the germline V gene. Trimming removed 7 bases at V and 4 bases at J, with 13 bases between. The CDR3 runs 12 residues. The CDR3 bases are TGCAGCGCTCGGGACCCAGGCACTGAAGCTTTCTTT. Its protein is CSARDPGTEAFF. The variable domain in full, with the rest retrieved from reference TRBV29-1 and TRBJ1-1, is SAVISQKPSRDICQRGTSLTIQCQVDSQVTMMFWYRQQPGQSLTLIATANQGSEATYESGFVIDKFPISRPNLTFSTLTVSNMSPEDSSIYLCSARDPGTEAFFGQGTRLTVV.

This clonotype was detected ten times or more. The chain links TRBV5-4 to TRBJ2-7, with D possibly being TRBD1 (6 bases). This CDR3 is built from 12 residues. Germline V CDR1 and CDR2: SGHNT, YYREEE (reference sequence). V was trimmed by 3 bases and J by 7 bases, leaving 11 bases between them. The CDR3 DNA reads TGTGCCAGCAGCTCGCAGGGGCGGGAGCAGTACTTC. It specifies CASSSQGREQYF.

This clonotype was counted many times. The genes are TRBV20-1 and TRBJ1-2, with a possible D match to TRBD1 (6 bases). Germline loops: CDR1 DFQATT, CDR2 SNEGSKA (reference sequence). The CDR3 has 14 residues. V was cut by 5 bases and J by 4 bases, with 17 bases left in between. CDR3 coding DNA: TGCAGTGCTCACCGGGACATCCAGACCTATGGCTACACCTTC. It specifies CSAHRDIQTYGYTF.